This T cell receptor beta chain derives from a study of blood T cell repertoires in COVID-19 (dated by TCRdb to the early 2020s). Study-wide context: Samples covering the acute and convalescent phases of COVID-19 were provided by collaborators in the United States, Italy and Spain. The prospective study material was composed of cDNA or gDNA derived from T cells, B-cell-depleted T cells, or PBMCs. The dataset comprised deeply sampled blood TCRbeta repertoires from subjects exposed to, actively infected with, or recovered from COVID-19. The repertoires were made available in a free public database intended to serve as a resource for research on the immune response to SARS-CoV-2. Samples were obtained from the ongoing ImmuneRACE study (first 160 participants) and from over 1,000 subjects provided by 6 global collaborators. The sample metadata nearly always contained a de-identified subject ID, COVID-19 status, age in years and sex. Where HLA class I and class II types were available, the types were taken from metadata supplied by the sample provider, not from assay-based typing.

Whole blood was collected in K2EDTA tubes by collaborating institutions according to the institutions' own protocols. Collaborator samples were shipped for TCRbeta analysis as frozen whole blood, isolated PBMCs, or DNA extracted from either sample type. The investigation overall reported the following: How much clinical and demographic metadata was included differed by source and by participant, and the metadata was provided uncurated.

Per the germline V gene (reference sequence), LNHDA is the CDR1 and SQIVND is the CDR2. V was cut back by 1 base and J by 1 base, leaving a gap of 4 bases between them. From the cysteine through the phenylalanine, the CDR3 covers 13 amino acids. Only the CDR3 region is kept as DNA, spanning 39 bases read in frame from base 1. TCRbeta CDR3 regions were amplified from genomic DNA by means of the immunoSEQ Assay, a bias-controlled multiplex PCR. Turning to the authors' computational methods: Within the assay, amplification of reference gene primers was used to estimate how many nucleated cells each sample contained. To quantify the absolute abundance of each unique TCRbeta CDR3 rearrangement, sequence reads were collapsed and filtered. Productive Simpson clonality was computed per sample as the square root of Simpson's diversity index over productive rearrangements. Entries here come from immuneACCESS through TCRdb and include only in-frame sequences with V and J called. Some clones fail to appear in such tables; in the studies checked, an unresolved V gene covers under half of the shortfall, and the cause of the remainder is unknown. V and J calls and clone size are as listed in that table; D and trimming were resolved from the DNA. The sample table records more than 95,000 clones; more than 75% of these occur just once. Roughly 29% of the sample lies in the top ten.

Only a few counts were recorded for this clone. Which antigen it targets is not known. Nothing much larger sits one base from this clone, and base qualities are not available. This sequence originates from a man between 60 and 75 years old with acute or convalescent COVID-19. The chain is encoded by TRBV19 joined to TRBJ1-1; the D gene remains uncertain. Material for sequencing was peripheral blood. The DNA sequence reads TGTGCCAGTAGTATAGCTTCGAACACTGAAGCTTTCTTT. It translates as CASSIASNTEAFF.